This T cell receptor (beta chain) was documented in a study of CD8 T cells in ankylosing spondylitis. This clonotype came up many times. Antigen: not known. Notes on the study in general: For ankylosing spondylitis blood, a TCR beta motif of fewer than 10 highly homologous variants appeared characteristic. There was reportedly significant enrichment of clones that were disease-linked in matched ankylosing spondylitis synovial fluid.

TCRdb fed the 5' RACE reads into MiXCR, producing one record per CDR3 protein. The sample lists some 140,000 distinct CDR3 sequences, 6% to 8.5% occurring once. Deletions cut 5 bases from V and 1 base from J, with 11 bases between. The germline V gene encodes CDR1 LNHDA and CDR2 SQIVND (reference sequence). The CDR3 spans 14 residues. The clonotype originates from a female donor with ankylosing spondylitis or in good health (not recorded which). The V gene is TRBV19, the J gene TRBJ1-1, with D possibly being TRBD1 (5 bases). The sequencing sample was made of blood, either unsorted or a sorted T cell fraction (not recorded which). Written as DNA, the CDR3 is TGTGCCAGTAGTCCGGGACCTTGGAACACTGAAGCTTTCTTT. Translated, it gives CASSPGPWNTEAFF.